The source of this T cell receptor (beta chain) is a study of B cell selection in AIRE deficiency. Study-wide points: Healthy Tconv contained roughly two fifths of shared healthy Treg sequences; only TCRbeta sequenced. Approximately 29% of healthy-shared Treg TCRbeta sequences appeared in patient Tconv cells. Shared Treg sequences were biased toward short CDR3s with few non-templated nucleotide insertions.

The regulatory T cell sort gate was CD4+CD25hiCD127low/negative. Healthy unrelated donors supplied the control samples. Notes on this clone: What it binds is not known.

TCRdb keeps only in-frame clones here, not all; method: immunoSEQ multiplex PCR. The table includes approximately 18,000 clones, roughly 91% detected once. This CDR3 is 16 amino acids long. CDR1 is KGHSH, CDR2 LQKENI, per germline. V lost 3 bases and J 0 bases, leaving 15 bases between the germline ends. This TCR came from a human donor in good health. This rearrangement joins TRBV18 to TRBJ2-7, with a possible D match to TRBD2 (5 bases). The sequencing input was CD4+CD25+ Tregs sorted from PBMCs. The CDR3 DNA reads as TGTGCCAGCTCACCTCTAGCCCGGGCGACCTCCTACGAGCAGTACTTC. Protein: CASSPLARATSYEQYF.